This T cell receptor (beta chain) originates from a study of lymphopenia after photon versus proton radiotherapy. Findings of the study overall: Oligoclonal CD8+ Temra expansion after nadir drove photon patients' diversity drop. Better survival with proton therapy was suggested as possible, not demonstrated.

Germline lookup yields CDR1 LGHNA and CDR2 YNFKEQ. V was cut by 1 base and J by 4 bases, with 7 bases left in between. The CDR3 totals 13 residues. As to this clone: Its cognate antigen is unknown.

Measured with immunoSEQ multiplex PCR; TCRdb has only the in-frame clones, and not every one. The sample holds roughly 23,000 clones, roughly 89% seen once. The sequences come from peripheral blood, collected from a patient treated with proton-based radiotherapy. The chain recombines TRBV4-2 with TRBJ1-2, with D unclear. The sequence was obtained from an older man with esophageal cancer. Here the CDR3 DNA reads TGTGCCAGCAGCCAAGGGTTGAGCTATGGCTACACCTTC. Protein sequence: CASSQGLSYGYTF.